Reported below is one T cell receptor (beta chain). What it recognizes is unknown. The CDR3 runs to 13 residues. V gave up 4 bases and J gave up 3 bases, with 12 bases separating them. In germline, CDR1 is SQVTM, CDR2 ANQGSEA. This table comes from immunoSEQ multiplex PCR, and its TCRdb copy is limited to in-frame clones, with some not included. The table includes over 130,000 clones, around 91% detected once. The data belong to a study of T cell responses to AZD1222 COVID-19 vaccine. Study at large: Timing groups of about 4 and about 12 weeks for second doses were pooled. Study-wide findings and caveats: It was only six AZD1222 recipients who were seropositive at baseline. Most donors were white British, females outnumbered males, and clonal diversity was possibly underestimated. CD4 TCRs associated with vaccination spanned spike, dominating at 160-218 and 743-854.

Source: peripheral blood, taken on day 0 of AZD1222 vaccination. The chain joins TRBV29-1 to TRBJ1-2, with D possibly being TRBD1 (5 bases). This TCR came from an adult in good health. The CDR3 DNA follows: TGCAGCGTTGGCCGGGGCCTTGACTATGGCTACACCTTC. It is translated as CSVGRGLDYGYTF.